These T cell receptor beta chains were read from a single sample in a study of control samples from healthy donors and cancer patients. Only in-frame clones appear in the TCRdb table, and some are missing; sequencing was by immunoSEQ multiplex PCR. The sample records about 100,000 clones, roughly nine tenths being singletons. Specimen: blood. These receptors originate from a woman in her 50s in good health. Each CDR3 is given with its conserved first and last residue. D genes are given only for firm matches. Not all rows give a size; the values are once, few, many and, for expanded clones, a class.

J gene,clone size,V gene,D gene,CDR3 protein,CDR3 DNA
TRBJ2-5,.,TRBV4-2,.,CASSPGPPLETQYF,TGTGCCAGCAGCCCTGGTCCCCCCTTGGAGACCCAGTACTTC
TRBJ1-4,.,TRBV7-9,.,CASSLEYRATNEKLFF,TGTGCCAGCAGCTTAGAGTATCGTGCAACTAATGAAAAACTGTTTTTT
TRBJ1-4,.,TRBV6-5,.,CARRAGWEKLFF,TGTGCCAGGAGGGCAGGGTGGGAAAAACTGTTTTTT
TRBJ1-1,.,TRBV5-1,TRBD1,CASSRTGSAEAFF,TGCGCCAGCAGCCGGACAGGGAGTGCTGAAGCTTTCTTT
TRBJ1-5,once,TRBV4-1,TRBD1,CASSQYTGGGQPQHF,TGCGCCAGCAGCCAATATACAGGGGGCGGTCAGCCCCAGCATTTT
TRBJ1-1,.,TRBV4-1,TRBD1,CASSQEPQGFYMNTEAFF,TGCGCCAGCAGCCAAGAGCCACAGGGGTTTTATATGAACACTGAAGCTTTCTTT
TRBJ2-1,.,TRBV11-3,TRBD2,CASSLVAGGPGEQFF,TGTGCCAGCAGCTTAGTGGCGGGGGGGCCTGGTGAGCAGTTCTTC
TRBJ2-5,.,TRBV4-3,TRBD2,CASSQNWGGRGPQETQYF,TGCGCCAGCAGCCAAAATTGGGGCGGGAGGGGTCCCCAAGAGACCCAGTACTTC
TRBJ2-5,.,TRBV19,.,CASSSTGTPQYF,TGTGCCAGTAGTAGCACCGGGACACCCCAGTACTTC
TRBJ2-6,.,TRBV25-1,.,CASTSTYGANVLTF,TGTGCCAGCACATCAACGTATGGGGCCAACGTCCTGACTTTC
TRBJ1-2,.,TRBV5-1,.,CASSLDTGRPYGYTF,TGCGCCAGCAGTTTGGACACCGGACGCCCCTATGGCTACACCTTC
TRBJ2-7,.,TRBV9,TRBD1,CASSPSTGAYEQYF,TGTGCCAGCAGCCCCTCGACAGGGGCCTACGAGCAGTACTTC
TRBJ2-1,once,TRBV6-5,TRBD1,CASADREDEQFF,TGTGCCAGCGCGGACAGGGAGGATGAGCAGTTCTTC
TRBJ2-7,.,TRBV7-9,.,CASSSQLLSSYEQYF,TGTGCCAGCAGCTCACAGCTCTTGAGCTCCTACGAGCAGTACTTC
TRBJ1-4,.,TRBV9,.,CASSSRDTNEKLFF,TGTGCCAGCAGCTCCCGGGACACTAATGAAAAACTGTTTTTT
TRBJ1-2,.,TRBV6-1,TRBD1,CASSERVRSGTAYGYTF,TGTGCCAGCAGTGAAAGGGTTCGTTCCGGGACAGCCTATGGCTACACCTTC
TRBJ2-3,.,TRBV7-8,TRBD2,CASSLLALAGDSDTQYF,TGTGCCAGCAGCCTACTCGCTCTAGCGGGAGATTCAGATACGCAGTATTTT